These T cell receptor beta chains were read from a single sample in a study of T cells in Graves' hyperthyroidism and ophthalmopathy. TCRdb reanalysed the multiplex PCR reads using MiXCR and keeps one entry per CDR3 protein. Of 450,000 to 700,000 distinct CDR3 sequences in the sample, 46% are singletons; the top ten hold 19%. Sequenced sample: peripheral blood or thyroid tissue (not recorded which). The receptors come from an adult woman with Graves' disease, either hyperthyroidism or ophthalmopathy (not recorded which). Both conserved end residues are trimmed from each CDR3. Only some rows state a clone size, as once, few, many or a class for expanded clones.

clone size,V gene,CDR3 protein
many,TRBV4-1,ASSQVRGGFGNTIY
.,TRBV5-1,ASSLEQGGYT
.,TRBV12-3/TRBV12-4,ASSDSTGTWTEAF
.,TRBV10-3,AISDSRQGGNTIY
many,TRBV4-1,ASSQEPGGFAEAF
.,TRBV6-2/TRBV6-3,ASSPDRGLGGYT
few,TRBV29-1,SYSGRYGYT
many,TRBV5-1,ASSRGDSQNTEAF
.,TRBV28,ASTVGRELF
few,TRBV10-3,AIRPGVMETQY
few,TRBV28,ASSLGQGYLHEQY
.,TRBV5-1,ASSQDGGLNSPLH
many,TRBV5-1,ASSLSVRGPQH
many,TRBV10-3,ATSQGTGANVLT
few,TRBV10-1,ASSDGQGGSTDTQY
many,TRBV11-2,ASTEGSVVIKEAF
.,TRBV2,ASKKTRNEKLF
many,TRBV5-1,ASSLALQFGGEKLF